This TCR beta chain originates from a study of T cell responses to AZD1222 COVID-19 vaccine. Some clones are missing from TCRdb's copy, which holds only in-frame ones; the method was immunoSEQ multiplex PCR. This sample has about 120,000 clones, with around 89% found just once. The CDR3 runs to 14 residues. Between the trimmed V and J ends, which lost 4 bases and 0 bases, there was a span of 12 bases. Germline V gene lookup returns CDR1 SQVTM and CDR2 ANQGSEA. The TCR sequence derives from an adult in good health. The chain combines TRBV29-1 with TRBJ1-1; maybe TRBD1 (5 bases). The material was peripheral blood, obtained on day 0 of AZD1222 vaccination. This chain's CDR3 is CSVGGAFMNTEAFF. The DNA for the CDR3 is TGCAGCGTTGGGGGCGCGTTCATGAACACTGAAGCTTTCTTT.